Each of the 14 T cell receptor beta chains below was sequenced from the same sample in a study of metastatic and nonmetastatic thyroid tumors. Thyroid surgery was performed in patients who had received no treatment beforehand. Via MiXCR, TCRdb re-called the PCR reads. Here the sample spans roughly 3,900 clones, 35% to 45% being singletons. The material sequenced was tumor tissue. These receptors all stem from a female donor with papillary thyroid cancer or a benign thyroid nodule (not recorded which). Some clones in this sample may be carry-over from other donors' samples.

This clone was counted only a few times. The chain has TRBV6-5 and TRBJ1-4; unclear D gene. Trimming shortened V by 2 bases and J by 7 bases, and 2 bases separated the two germline ends. Germline lookup yields CDR1 MNHEY and CDR2 SVGAGI. The CDR3 consists of 11 residues. The CDR3 DNA is TGTGCCAGCAGTTACGGTGAAAAACTGTTTTTT. Protein: CASSYGEKLFF.

The V call is TRBV6-1, the J call TRBJ2-5; 9 positions match TRBD2. This CDR3 region has 15 residues. The V segment lost 8 bases and the J segment 9 bases; nucleotides outside the gene matches: 16. Germline CDR1 and CDR2: MNHNS and SASEGT. The CDR3 spells CASWGGGRDAVAQYF. CDR3 coding DNA: TGTGCCAGCTGGGGAGGCGGGAGGGATGCAGTGGCCCAGTACTTC.

The J gene is TRBJ1-2, the V gene TRBV2, with D maybe TRBD1 (6 bases). Trimming removed 2 bases at V and 0 bases at J, with 13 bases between. Germline CDR1 is SNHLY and CDR2 is FYNNEI. There are 16 residues in the CDR3. The CDR3 DNA sequence: TGTGCCAGCAGTGAACGCCGGGGGCCCCCTAACTATGGCTACACCTTC. It translates to CASSERRGPPNYGYTF.

A few counts support this clone. The rearrangement uses TRBV12-3 or TRBV12-4 and TRBJ2-3; 9 nucleotides align to TRBD1. V gave up 5 bases and J gave up 4 bases; unmatched junction bases: 10. CDR3 length: 16 residues. In DNA, the CDR3 is TGTGCCAGCAGTACCCCCGGGACAGGGAAAGCAGATACGCAGTATTTT. Translated, it gives CASSTPGTGKADTQYF.

J is TRBJ2-3 and V is TRBV6-1; D gene ambiguous. Germline values: CDR1 MNHNS, CDR2 SASEGT. The CDR3 length is 14 residues. Trimming removed 5 bases from V and 2 bases from J, with 11 bases in between. The CDR3, as DNA: TGTGCCAGCAGTAAGCGAGCCCTCACAGATACGCAGTATTTT. It yields the protein CASSKRALTDTQYF.

This clone has just a few counts. V and J are TRBV6-2 or TRBV6-3 and TRBJ2-7, with TRBD2 matching 14 bases. Per the germline V gene, CDR1 is MNHEY and CDR2 is SVGEGT. Unmatched junction bases numbered 4, after V lost 2 bases and J lost 4 bases. This CDR3 region has 16 residues. The CDR3: CASSYVGTSGSYEQYF. The CDR3 DNA sequence: TGTGCCAGCAGTTACGTTGGGACTAGCGGGAGTTACGAGCAGTACTTC.

The chain has TRBV11-2 and TRBJ2-7; 10 nucleotides agree with TRBD2. The V and J ends lost 0 bases and 4 bases, in that order; junction bases with no gene match: 9. CDR1 is SGHAT, CDR2 FQNNGV, per germline. The CDR3 contains 17 residues. CDR3 in amino acids: CASSLDPPSGSAYEQYF. CDR3 sequence (DNA): TGTGCCAGCAGCTTAGATCCCCCTAGCGGGAGTGCGTACGAGCAGTACTTC.

V usage is TRBV6-1 and J usage is TRBJ2-7, with D unresolved. The germline V gene encodes CDR1 MNHNS and CDR2 SASEGT. V was clipped by 5 bases and J by 6 bases, with 14 bases between them. The CDR3 is 13 residues long. This CDR3 reads CASSLETDGEQYF. The CDR3 DNA is TGTGCCAGCAGTCTAGAGACCGACGGCGAGCAGTACTTC.

With respect to this clone: The junction departs from the called germline gene at one end, perhaps through a read error. The genes are TRBV11-2 and TRBJ2-7; no firm D call. The CDR3 covers 13 residues. Germline V lookup: CDR1 SGHAT, CDR2 FQNNGV. CDR3 sequence (DNA): TGTGCCAGCAGCTTGATCTCCTCCGACGAGCAGTACTTC. Protein: CASSLISSDEQYF. Supplemented by reference TRBV11-2 and TRBJ2-7, the full variable domain reads EAGVAQSPRYKIIEKRQSVAFWCNPISGHATLYWYQQILGQGPKLLIQFQNNGVVDDSQLPKDRFSAERLKGVDSTLKIQPAKLEDSAVYLCASSLISSDEQYFGPGTRLTVT.

This chain joins TRBV6-2 or TRBV6-3 and TRBJ2-2, with D uncertain. Germline CDR1 reads MNHEY; CDR2 reads SVGEGT. The V gene lost 2 bases and the J gene lost 1 base, with 5 bases spanning the gap. This CDR3 is 14 amino acids long. In DNA form, the CDR3 reads TGTGCCAGCAGTTACGCCAGGAACACCGGGGAGCTGTTTTTT. Translated: CASSYARNTGELFF.

The CDR3 here is CASSLGTAREPQHF. The CDR3 region has the DNA TGTGCCAGCAGTCTCGGGACCGCACGGGAGCCCCAGCATTTT. This chain joins TRBV12-3 or TRBV12-4 and TRBJ1-5; D perhaps matches TRBD1 (5 bases). V was pared by 5 bases and J by 8 bases, with 16 bases between. This CDR3 comprises 14 residues.

The rearrangement joins TRBV27 to TRBJ2-7, with 9 nucleotides matching TRBD2. Unmatched junction bases numbered 4, after V lost 5 bases and J lost 2 bases. The CDR3 extends over 14 amino acids. Germline assignment: CDR1 MNHEY and CDR2 SMNVEV (reference sequence). This CDR3 is CASSVLAGPYEQYF. The CDR3, as DNA: TGTGCCAGCAGTGTACTAGCGGGCCCCTACGAGCAGTACTTC.

The chain recombines TRBV28 with TRBJ1-6, with D perhaps matching TRBD1 (5 bases). CDR3 length: 15 amino acids. Trimming took 7 bases from V and 10 from J, leaving 20 bases between them. CDR1 MDHEN and CDR2 SYDVKM come from the germline V gene. The CDR3, as DNA: TGTGCCAGCAAAGACTTCAGGGCTCAAGGATCACCCCTCCACTTT. This sequence encodes CASKDFRAQGSPLHF.

This clone occurred a few times. This chain uses TRBV6-5 with TRBJ2-5; no clear D gene. Trimming cost V 4 bases and J 7 bases, with 19 bases left between them. CDR3 length: 15 residues. Germline assignment: CDR1 MNHEY and CDR2 SVGAGI. This CDR3 is CASSSSLTYPGTQYF. The CDR3, as DNA: TGTGCCAGCAGTTCGTCACTCACCTACCCTGGGACCCAGTACTTC.